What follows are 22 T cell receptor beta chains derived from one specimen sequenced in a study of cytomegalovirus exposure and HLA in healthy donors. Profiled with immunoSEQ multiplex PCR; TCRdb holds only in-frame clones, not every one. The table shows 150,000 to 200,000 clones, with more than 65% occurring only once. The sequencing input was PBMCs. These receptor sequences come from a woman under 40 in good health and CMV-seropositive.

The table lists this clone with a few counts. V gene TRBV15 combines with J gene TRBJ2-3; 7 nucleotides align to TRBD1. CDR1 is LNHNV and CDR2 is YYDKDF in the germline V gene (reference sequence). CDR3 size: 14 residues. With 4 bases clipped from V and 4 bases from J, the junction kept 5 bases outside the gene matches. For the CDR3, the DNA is TGTGCCACCAGCATTTACAGGGGCCCAGATACGCAGTATTTT. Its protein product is CATSIYRGPDTQYF.

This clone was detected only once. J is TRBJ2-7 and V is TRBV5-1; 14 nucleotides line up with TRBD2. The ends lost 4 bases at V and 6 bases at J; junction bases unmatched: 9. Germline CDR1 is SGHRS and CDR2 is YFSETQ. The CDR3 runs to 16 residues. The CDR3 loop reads CASSLATSGRAVEQYF. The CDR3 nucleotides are TGCGCCAGCAGCCTGGCGACTAGCGGGAGGGCCGTCGAGCAGTACTTC.

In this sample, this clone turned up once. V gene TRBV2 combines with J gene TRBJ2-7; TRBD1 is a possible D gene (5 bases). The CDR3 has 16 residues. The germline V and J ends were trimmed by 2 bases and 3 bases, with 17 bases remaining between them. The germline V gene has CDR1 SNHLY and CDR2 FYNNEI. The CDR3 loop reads CASSELWGRRLYEQYF. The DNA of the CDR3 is TGTGCCAGCAGTGAACTCTGGGGCAGGCGGCTCTACGAGCAGTACTTC.

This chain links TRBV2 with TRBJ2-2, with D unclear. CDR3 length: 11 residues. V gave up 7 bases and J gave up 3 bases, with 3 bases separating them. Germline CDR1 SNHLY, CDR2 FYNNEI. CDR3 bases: TGTGCCAGCACCTACACCGGGGAGCTGTTTTTT. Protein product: CASTYTGELFF.

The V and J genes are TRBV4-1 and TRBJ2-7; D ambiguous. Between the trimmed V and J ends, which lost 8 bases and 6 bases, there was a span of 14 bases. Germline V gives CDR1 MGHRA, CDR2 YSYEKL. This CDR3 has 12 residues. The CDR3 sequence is CASSQVVGEQYF. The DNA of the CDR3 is TGCGCCAGCTCCCAAGTAGTCGGCGAGCAGTACTTC.

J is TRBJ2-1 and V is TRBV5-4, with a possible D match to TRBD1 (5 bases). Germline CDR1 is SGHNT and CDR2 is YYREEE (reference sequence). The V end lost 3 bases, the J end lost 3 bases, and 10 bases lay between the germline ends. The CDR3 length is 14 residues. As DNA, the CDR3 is TGTGCCAGCAGCTCATCAGGGTTCTACAATGAGCAGTTCTTC. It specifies CASSSSGFYNEQFF.

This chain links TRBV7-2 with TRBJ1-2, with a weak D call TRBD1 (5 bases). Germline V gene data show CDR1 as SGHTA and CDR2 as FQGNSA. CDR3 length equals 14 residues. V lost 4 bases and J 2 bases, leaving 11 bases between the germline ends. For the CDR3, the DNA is TGTGCCAGCAGCTATAAAACAGGAAACTATGGCTACACCTTC. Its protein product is CASSYKTGNYGYTF.

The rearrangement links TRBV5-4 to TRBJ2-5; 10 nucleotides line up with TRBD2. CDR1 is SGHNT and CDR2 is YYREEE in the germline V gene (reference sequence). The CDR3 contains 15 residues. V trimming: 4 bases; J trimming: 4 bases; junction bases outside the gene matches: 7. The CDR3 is CASSLSGRALETQYF. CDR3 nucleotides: TGTGCCAGCAGCCTAAGCGGGAGGGCCTTAGAGACCCAGTACTTC.

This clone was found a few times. The CDR3 region has the DNA TGTGCCACCAGCAGAGAGGGAGACTCCTACAATGAGCAGTTCTTC. It codes for CATSREGDSYNEQFF. J is TRBJ2-1 and V is TRBV15; the D gene is possibly TRBD2 (5 bases). V gave up 0 bases and J gave up 0 bases, with 6 bases separating them. Per germline, CDR1 LNHNV and CDR2 YYDKDF (reference sequence). The CDR3 contains 15 residues.

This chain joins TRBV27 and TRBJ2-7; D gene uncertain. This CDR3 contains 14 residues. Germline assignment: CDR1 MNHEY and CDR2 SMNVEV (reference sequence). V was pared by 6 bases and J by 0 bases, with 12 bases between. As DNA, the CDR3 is TGTGCCAGCAGCAACAGACCCGACTCCTACGAGCAGTACTTC. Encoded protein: CASSNRPDSYEQYF.

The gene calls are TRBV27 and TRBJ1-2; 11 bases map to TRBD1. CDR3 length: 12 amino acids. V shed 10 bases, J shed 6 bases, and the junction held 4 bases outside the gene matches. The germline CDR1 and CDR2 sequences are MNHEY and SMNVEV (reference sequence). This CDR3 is CATGDRGDGYTF. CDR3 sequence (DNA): TGTGCCACCGGGGACAGGGGGGATGGCTACACCTTC.

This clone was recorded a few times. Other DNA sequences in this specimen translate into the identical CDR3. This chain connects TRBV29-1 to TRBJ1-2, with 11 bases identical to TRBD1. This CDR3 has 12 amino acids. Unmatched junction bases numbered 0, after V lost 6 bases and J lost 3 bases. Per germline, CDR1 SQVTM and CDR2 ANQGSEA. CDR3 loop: CSVGQGDYGYTF. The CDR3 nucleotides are TGCAGCGTGGGACAGGGGGACTATGGCTACACCTTC. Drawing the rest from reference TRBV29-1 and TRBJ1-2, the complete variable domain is SAVISQKPSRDICQRGTSLTIQCQVDSQVTMMFWYRQQPGQSLTLIATANQGSEATYESGFVIDKFPISRPNLTFSTLTVSNMSPEDSSIYLCSVGQGDYGYTFGSGTRLTVV.

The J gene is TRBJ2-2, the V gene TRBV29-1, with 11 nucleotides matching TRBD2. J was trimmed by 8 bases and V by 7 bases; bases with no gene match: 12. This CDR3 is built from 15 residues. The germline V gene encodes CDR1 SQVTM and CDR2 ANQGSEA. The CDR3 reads CSGIRGLAEAGELFF. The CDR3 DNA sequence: TGCAGCGGAATAAGGGGACTAGCGGAGGCTGGGGAGCTGTTTTTT.

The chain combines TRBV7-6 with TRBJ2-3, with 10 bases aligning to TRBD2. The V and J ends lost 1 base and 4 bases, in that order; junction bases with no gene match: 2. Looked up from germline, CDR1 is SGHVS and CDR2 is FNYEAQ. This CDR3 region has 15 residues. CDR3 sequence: CASSLDGTSADTQYF. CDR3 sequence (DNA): TGTGCCAGCAGCTTAGATGGGACTAGCGCAGATACGCAGTATTTT.

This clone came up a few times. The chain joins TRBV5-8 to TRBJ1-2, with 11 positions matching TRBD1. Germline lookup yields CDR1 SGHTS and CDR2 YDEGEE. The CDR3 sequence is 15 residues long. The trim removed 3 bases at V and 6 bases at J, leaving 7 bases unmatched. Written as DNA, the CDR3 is TGTGCCAGCAGCTGGGGCCGGACAGGGGGCAATGGCTACACCTTC. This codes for CASSWGRTGGNGYTF.

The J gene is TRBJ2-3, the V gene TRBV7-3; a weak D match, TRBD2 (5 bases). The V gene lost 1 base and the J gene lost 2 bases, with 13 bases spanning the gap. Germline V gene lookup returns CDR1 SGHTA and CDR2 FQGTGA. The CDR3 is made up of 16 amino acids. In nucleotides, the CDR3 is TGTGCCAGCAGCTTAAGGCGGGTGCGTGACACAGATACGCAGTATTTT. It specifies CASSLRRVRDTDTQYF. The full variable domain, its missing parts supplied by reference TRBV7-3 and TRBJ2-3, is GAGVSQTPSNKVTEKGKYVELRCDPISGHTALYWYRQSLGQGPEFLIYFQGTGAADDSGLPNDRFFAVRPEGSVSTLKIQRTERGDSAVYLCASSLRRVRDTDTQYFGPGTRLTVL.

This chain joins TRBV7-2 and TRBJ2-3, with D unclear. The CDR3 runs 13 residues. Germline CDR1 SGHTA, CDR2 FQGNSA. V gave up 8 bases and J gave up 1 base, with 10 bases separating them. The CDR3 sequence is CASAPTGTDTQYF. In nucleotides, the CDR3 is TGTGCCAGCGCCCCCACAGGCACAGATACGCAGTATTTT.

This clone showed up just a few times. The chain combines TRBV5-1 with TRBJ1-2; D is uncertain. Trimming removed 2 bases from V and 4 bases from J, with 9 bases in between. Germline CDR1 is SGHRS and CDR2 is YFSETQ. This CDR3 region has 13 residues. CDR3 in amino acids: CASSFEQFYGYTF. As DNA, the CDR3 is TGCGCCAGCAGCTTCGAGCAATTCTATGGCTACACCTTC.

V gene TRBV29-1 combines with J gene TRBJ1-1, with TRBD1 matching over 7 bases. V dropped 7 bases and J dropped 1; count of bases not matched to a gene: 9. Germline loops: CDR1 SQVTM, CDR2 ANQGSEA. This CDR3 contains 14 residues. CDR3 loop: CSATVSGGNTEAFF. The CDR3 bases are TGCAGCGCCACAGTATCAGGGGGGAACACTGAAGCTTTCTTT.

The DNA for the CDR3 is TGTGCCAGTAGTATTCTCGGGTTCAGCACAGATACGCAGTATTTT. It translates to CASSILGFSTDTQYF. V usage is TRBV19 and J usage is TRBJ2-3; D is unclear. Germline CDR1 is LNHDA and CDR2 is SQIVND (reference sequence). The CDR3 is 15 residues long. V gave up 3 bases and J gave up 0 bases, with 10 bases separating them.

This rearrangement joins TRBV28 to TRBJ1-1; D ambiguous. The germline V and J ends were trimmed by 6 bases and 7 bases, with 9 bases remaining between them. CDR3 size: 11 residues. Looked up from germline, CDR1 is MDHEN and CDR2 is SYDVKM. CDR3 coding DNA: TGTGCCAGCAGCGTGAGGGATGAAGCTTTCTTT. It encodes CASSVRDEAFF.

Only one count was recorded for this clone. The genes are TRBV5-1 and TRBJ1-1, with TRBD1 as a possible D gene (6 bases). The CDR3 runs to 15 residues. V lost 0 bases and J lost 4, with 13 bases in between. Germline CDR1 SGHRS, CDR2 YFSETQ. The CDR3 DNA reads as TGCGCCAGCAGCTTGGATGGGGGCATGGGCACTGAAGCTTTCTTT. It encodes CASSLDGGMGTEAFF.